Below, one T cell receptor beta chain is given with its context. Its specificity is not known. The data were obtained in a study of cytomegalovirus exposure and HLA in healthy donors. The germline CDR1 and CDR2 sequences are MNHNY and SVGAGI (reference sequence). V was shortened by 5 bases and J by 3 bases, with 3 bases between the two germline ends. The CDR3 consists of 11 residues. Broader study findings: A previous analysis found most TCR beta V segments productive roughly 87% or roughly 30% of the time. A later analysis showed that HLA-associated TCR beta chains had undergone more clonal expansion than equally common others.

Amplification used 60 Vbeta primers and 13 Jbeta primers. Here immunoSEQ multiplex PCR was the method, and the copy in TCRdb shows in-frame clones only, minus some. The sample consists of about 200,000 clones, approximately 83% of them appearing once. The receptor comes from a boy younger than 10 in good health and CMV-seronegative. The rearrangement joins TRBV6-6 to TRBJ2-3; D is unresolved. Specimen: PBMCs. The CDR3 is CASSHTDTQYF. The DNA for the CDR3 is TGTGCCAGCAGTCATACAGATACGCAGTATTTT.